Detailed here is one T cell receptor (beta chain). Its specific antigen is unknown. No base quality information exists; no much larger clone differs at one position. Spanning cysteine to phenylalanine, the CDR3 consists of 14 amino acids. Only the CDR3 portion is preserved as DNA: 42 bases, with reading frame beginning at the first base. V loses 9 bases at its end and J loses 10 bases; junction bases beyond the gene matches: 8. Based on the germline V gene, the CDR1 and CDR2 sequences are WSHSY and SAAADI. The immunoSEQ Assay was used to sequence TCRbeta CDR3 regions. After extraction, genomic DNA underwent amplification by bias-controlled multiplex PCR, followed by high-throughput sequencing. From the authors' description of their analysis: To quantify the absolute abundance of every unique TCRbeta CDR3 region, sequences were collapsed and filtered. T cell fraction was estimated by normalization of TCRbeta template counts to usable DNA, with usable DNA being measured through amplification of reference genes present in all nucleated cells. Repertoire TCRs were annotated as SARS-CoV-2-specific by exact matching of V gene, CDR3 amino acid sequence and J gene to a known reactive TCR set. MIRA supplied the reference SARS-CoV-2 TCR set, which was filtered for enrichment in COVID-19-positive ImmuneCODE repertoires so that public or cross-reactive TCRs were removed. Using the MIRA antigens, annotated TCRs were further analysed by specific ORF or by position within an ORF. Breadth was defined as the number of annotated unique rearrangements divided by the total number of unique productive rearrangements, and depth was defined as the summed frequency of the annotated unique rearrangements. Two-sided Wilcoxon rank-sum tests were applied when comparing TCR breadth between groups. Entries here come from immuneACCESS through TCRdb and include only in-frame sequences with V and J called. Some clones fail to appear in such tables; in the studies checked, an unresolved V gene covers under half of the shortfall, and the cause of the remainder is unknown. That table gives V, J and clone size, and the DNA gave D and trimming. This sample gives hundreds of thousands of clones in total; 89% of them show up just once. Over 1.3% of the sample lies in the top ten.

This sample stems from a study of Ad26.COV2.S vaccination and SARS-CoV-2 variants (dated by TCRdb to the early 2020s). For the study in its entirety: Donors in the vaccine arm were drawn from COV1001, a multicentre, randomized, double-blind, placebo-controlled phase I-IIa trial testing Ad26.COV2.S in healthy adults. A total of roughly 32 samples were included in the TCR-sequenced set, comprising around 19 Ad26.COV2.S vaccine recipients, 5 placebo recipients and 8 SARS-CoV-2 convalescent individuals. TCRbeta repertoire sequencing was used to assess the specificity and breadth of SARS-CoV-2-reactive T cell receptors after Ad26.COV2.S vaccination. Participants in the trial were split at random into five groups of five each, receiving low-dose or high-dose Ad26.COV2.S once or twice, or else placebo on both occasions. Dosing of Ad26.COV2.S was intramuscular, at either 5x10^10 or 1x10^11 viral particles, delivered as one shot or as two shots spaced 56 days apart. Throughout the experiments and outcome assessment, investigators stayed blinded to trial group allocation. Study-wide findings and limitations: Comparing responses between vaccine doses or regimens was not something the study was powered to do. It was noted by the authors that total T cell responses may have been underestimated by the TCR breadth and depth analyses. After vaccination, spike-specific CD8+ and CD4+ T cell responses were reported to show substantial breadth. Higher spike-specific TCR breadth was observed in Ad26.COV2.S recipients than in placebo recipients (P = 0.0014). Non-spike TCR breadth was comparable between vaccine and placebo recipients, consistent with the vaccine containing only spike.

In light of the paper, this sample's treatment or condition label describes: some 20 received Ad26.COV2.S at low or high dose, single or two shots; 5 received placebo; per-sample allocation not given. Repertoires of vaccine and placebo recipients were sequenced from samples taken on day 63 after the first injection. In Cohort 1b, around 23 adults aged 18-55 years were enrolled at a single site in Boston, USA, between 29 July and 7 August 2020. Ad26.COV2.S was a replication-incompetent adenovirus type 26 vector that expressed a prefusion-stabilized SARS-CoV-2 spike protein derived from the original Wuhan strain.

The sequence came from a person between 18 and 65 years old who received the Ad26.COV2.S COVID-19 vaccine or a placebo. The sequenced sample was peripheral blood, obtained in a trial of Ad26.COV2.S vaccine versus placebo. The chain uses TRBV10-2 and TRBJ2-1, with 14 central nucleotides matching TRBD2. The sequenced DNA is TGCGCCAGTAGACTAGCGGGAGGGGGTGAAGAGCAGTTCTTC. Translated, this gives CASRLAGGGEEQFF.